The rows below give T cell receptor beta chains drawn from one sample of a study of blood T cell repertoires in COVID-19. Sequenced by immunoSEQ multiplex PCR; TCRdb stores in-frame clones only, minus some. The data show some 300,000 clones, with 90% seen just once and almost 4% held by the top ten. Sequences were obtained from PBMCs or T cells enriched from blood (not recorded which). All receptors derive from a woman in her 30s who had been exposed to COVID-19. CDR3s include the opening cysteine and the closing phenylalanine or tryptophan. The order of the fields is V gene, CDR3 length, D gene, J gene, clone size, CDR3 protein, CDR3 DNA. D genes are given only for firm matches. Size values are once, few and many counts, or a class for expanded clones, and some rows have none.

TRBV18	15	-	TRBJ1-5	-	CASSPGHLSNQPQHF	TGTGCCAGCTCACCGGGACATCTTAGCAATCAGCCCCAGCATTTT
TRBV6-5	13	TRBD1	TRBJ2-7	-	CASSSGQIYEQYF	TGTGCCAGCAGTTCGGGACAGATCTACGAGCAGTACTTC
TRBV19	14	TRBD1	TRBJ1-2	-	CASSTHRGRGGYTF	TGTGCCAGTAGTACACACAGGGGTCGAGGAGGCTACACCTTC
TRBV4-3	13	-	TRBJ1-5	-	CASSQEEGRSQHF	TGCGCCAGCAGCCAAGAGGAGGGTAGGTCCCAGCATTTT
TRBV4-3	19	TRBD2	TRBJ2-1	-	CASSQEPRLAGGSYNEQFF	TGCGCCAGCAGCCAAGAACCACGACTAGCGGGGGGCTCCTACAATGAGCAGTTCTTC
TRBV28	16	TRBD1	TRBJ2-2	-	CASSPTGTGNTGELFF	TGTGCCAGCAGTCCAACTGGGACAGGGAACACCGGGGAGCTGTTTTTT
TRBV4-1	14	TRBD2	TRBJ2-3	-	CASSHPAGGDTQYF	TGCGCCAGCAGCCACCCAGCGGGGGGTGATACGCAGTATTTT
TRBV18	16	-	TRBJ2-3	-	CASSPTDRPVADTQYF	TGTGCCAGCTCACCTACTGACAGGCCAGTAGCAGATACGCAGTATTTT
TRBV7-2	15	TRBD2	TRBJ2-1	-	CASRPPGLGGNEQFF	TGTGCCAGCAGACCTCCGGGACTAGGGGGCAATGAGCAGTTCTTC
TRBV3-1/TRBV3-2	16	TRBD1	TRBJ1-4	few	CASSQAAGGLGKKLFF	TGTGCCAGCAGCCAAGCCGCAGGGGGGTTGGGGAAAAAACTGTTTTTT
TRBV11-1	15	-	TRBJ2-5	-	CASSLGTGTLETQYF	TGTGCCAGCAGCTTAGGCACCGGGACATTAGAGACCCAGTACTTC
TRBV6-1	17	-	TRBJ1-5	-	CASSEEVGGGGDQPQHF	TGTGCCAGCAGTGAAGAGGTGGGGGGAGGAGGTGATCAGCCCCAGCATTTT
TRBV27	16	TRBD1	TRBJ1-1	-	CASSPRQGSMNTEAFF	TGTGCCAGCAGTCCCCGACAGGGGTCGATGAACACTGAAGCTTTCTTT
TRBV18	16	TRBD2	TRBJ2-3	-	CASSPSAGGPGDTQYF	TGTGCCAGCTCACCATCAGCGGGGGGGCCTGGAGATACGCAGTATTTT
TRBV4-1	16	TRBD1	TRBJ1-3	once	CASSQVGRGRGNTIYF	TGCGCCAGCAGCCAAGTGGGCAGGGGGCGAGGAAACACCATATATTTT
TRBV5-6	14	-	TRBJ2-3	-	CASSLGRGTSTQYF	TGTGCCAGCAGCTTAGGTCGGGGGACGAGTACGCAGTATTTT
TRBV12-3/TRBV12-4	13	TRBD1	TRBJ1-2	-	CASRTGANYGYTF	TGTGCCTCCAGGACAGGGGCTAACTATGGCTACACCTTC
TRBV27	18	-	TRBJ2-2	-	CASTVAPDRPMNTGELFF	TGTGCCAGCACGGTCGCACCCGACAGGCCGATGAACACCGGGGAGCTGTTTTTT
TRBV21-1	14	-	TRBJ1-2	-	CASSKGSGVRGYTF	TGTGCCAGCAGCAAAGGGAGTGGAGTTCGGGGCTACACCTTC
TRBV18	15	-	TRBJ1-3	-	CASSPGQRLENTIYF	TGTGCCAGCTCACCCGGACAGCGACTGGAAAACACCATATATTTT
TRBV29-1	16	TRBD2	TRBJ2-3	-	CSVEEIQRGETDTQYF	TGCAGCGTTGAAGAAATCCAGCGGGGGGAGACAGATACGCAGTATTTT
TRBV29-1	13	-	TRBJ1-2	-	CSGREGPLGGYTF	TGCAGCGGCCGGGAAGGCCCCCTTGGAGGCTACACCTTC
TRBV28	13	-	TRBJ1-1	-	CASSLSQNTEAFF	TGTGCCAGCAGTTTATCCCAAAACACTGAAGCTTTCTTT
TRBV12-3/TRBV12-4	13	TRBD1	TRBJ1-2	-	CASSTRGYYGYTF	TGTGCCAGCAGTACCAGGGGGTATTATGGCTACACCTTC
TRBV12-3/TRBV12-4	13	-	TRBJ1-2	-	CASSFRGGDGYTF	TGTGCCAGCAGTTTTAGAGGGGGTGATGGCTACACCTTC
TRBV7-8	15	TRBD1	TRBJ2-7	-	CASRGWGQGDHEQYF	TGTGCCAGCAGGGGATGGGGTCAGGGGGACCACGAGCAGTACTTC
TRBV5-5	13	TRBD1	TRBJ1-1	-	CASSSAGGTEAFF	TGTGCCAGCAGCTCGGCAGGGGGCACTGAAGCTTTCTTT
TRBV3-1/TRBV3-2	16	-	TRBJ1-5	-	CASSQDGGWRGQPQHF	TGTGCCAGCAGCCAAGATGGAGGGTGGCGAGGTCAGCCCCAGCATTTT
TRBV29-1	14	TRBD1	TRBJ2-1	-	CSVLGTVRDNEQFF	TGCAGCGTACTCGGGACAGTCAGAGACAATGAGCAGTTCTTC
TRBV5-1	13	-	TRBJ2-5	-	CASSFGAQETQYF	TGCGCCAGCAGCTTTGGGGCCCAAGAGACCCAGTACTTC
TRBV12-5	12	-	TRBJ1-1	-	CASGNPGGRAFF	TGTGCTAGTGGCAACCCCGGGGGGCGAGCTTTCTTT